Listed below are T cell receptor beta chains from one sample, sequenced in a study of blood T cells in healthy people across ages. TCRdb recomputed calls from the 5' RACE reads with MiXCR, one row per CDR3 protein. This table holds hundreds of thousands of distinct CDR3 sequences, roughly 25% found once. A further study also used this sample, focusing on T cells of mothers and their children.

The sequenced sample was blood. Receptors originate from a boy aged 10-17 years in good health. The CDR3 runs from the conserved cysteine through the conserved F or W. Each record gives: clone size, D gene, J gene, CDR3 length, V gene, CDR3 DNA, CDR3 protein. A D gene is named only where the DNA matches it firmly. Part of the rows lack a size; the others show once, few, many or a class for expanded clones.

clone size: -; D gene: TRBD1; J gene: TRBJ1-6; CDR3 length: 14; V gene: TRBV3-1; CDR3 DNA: TGTGCCAGCAGCCCGGGACAGGGGAGGACACCCCTCCACTTT; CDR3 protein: CASSPGQGRTPLHF
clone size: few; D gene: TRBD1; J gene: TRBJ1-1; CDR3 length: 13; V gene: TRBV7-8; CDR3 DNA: TGTGCCAGCAGCCGCTCGGGACAGGGGCTGACTTTCTTT; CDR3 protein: CASSRSGQGLTFF
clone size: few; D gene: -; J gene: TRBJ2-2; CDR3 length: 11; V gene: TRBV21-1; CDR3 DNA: TGTGCCAGCGATGACACCGGGGAGCTGTTTTTT; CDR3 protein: CASDDTGELFF
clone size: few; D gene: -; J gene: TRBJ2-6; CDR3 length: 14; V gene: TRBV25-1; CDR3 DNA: TGTGCCAGCAGTGAAACGGCGGGGGCCAACGTCCTGACTTTC; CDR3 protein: CASSETAGANVLTF
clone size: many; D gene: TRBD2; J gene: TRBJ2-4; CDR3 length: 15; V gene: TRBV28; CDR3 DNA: TGTGCCAGCAGTTTAACCGGGACTAGCAAAAACATTCAGTACTTC; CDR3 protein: CASSLTGTSKNIQYF
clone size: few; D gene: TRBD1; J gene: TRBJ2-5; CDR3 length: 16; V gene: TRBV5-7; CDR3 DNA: TGTGCCAGCAGCCTGGGTTTCCGGGACAGGGATGAGACCCAGTACTTC; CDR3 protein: CASSLGFRDRDETQYF
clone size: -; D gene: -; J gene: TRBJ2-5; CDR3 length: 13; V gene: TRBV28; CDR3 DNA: TGTGCCAGCACCCCCGGACAGTCGGAGACCCAGTACTTC; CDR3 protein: CASTPGQSETQYF
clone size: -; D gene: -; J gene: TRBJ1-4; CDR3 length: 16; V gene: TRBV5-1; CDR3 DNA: TGCGCCAGCAGCTTGGAGGGCCAGGCGAATAATGAAAAACTGTTTTTT; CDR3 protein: CASSLEGQANNEKLFF
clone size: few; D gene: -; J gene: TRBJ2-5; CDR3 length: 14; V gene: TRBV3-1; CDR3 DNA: TGTGCCAGCAGCCAAGATACGCCACAGGAGACCCAGTACTTC; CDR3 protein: CASSQDTPQETQYF
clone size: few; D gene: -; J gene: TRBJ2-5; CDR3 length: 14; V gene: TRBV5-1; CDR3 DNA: TGCGCCAGCAGCTCAGGAAGAAGCCAAGAGACCCAGTACTTC; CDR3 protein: CASSSGRSQETQYF
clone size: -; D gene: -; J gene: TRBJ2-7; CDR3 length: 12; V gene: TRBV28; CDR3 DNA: TGTGCCAGCACTACCGGGACGAACGAGCAGTACTTC; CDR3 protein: CASTTGTNEQYF
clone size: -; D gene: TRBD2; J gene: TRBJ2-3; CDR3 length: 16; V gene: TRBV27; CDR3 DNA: TGTGCCAGCAGTTTGCCGCCTAGCGGACGCACAGATACGCAGTATTTT; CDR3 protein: CASSLPPSGRTDTQYF
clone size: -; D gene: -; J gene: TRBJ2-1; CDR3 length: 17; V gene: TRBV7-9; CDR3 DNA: TGTGCCAGCAGCGGAGGATTCGACTATCGGGGGTTCAATGAGCAGTTCTTC; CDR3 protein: CASSGGFDYRGFNEQFF
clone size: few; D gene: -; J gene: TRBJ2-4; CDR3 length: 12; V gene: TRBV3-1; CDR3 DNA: TGTGCCAACTCCAGCAACCCGACATTCGGGGACTTC; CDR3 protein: CANSSNPTFGDF
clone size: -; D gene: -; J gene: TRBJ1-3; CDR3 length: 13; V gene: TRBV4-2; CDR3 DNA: TGTGCCAGCAGCCTCCGGGGGGTTAACACCATATATTTT; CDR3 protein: CASSLRGVNTIYF
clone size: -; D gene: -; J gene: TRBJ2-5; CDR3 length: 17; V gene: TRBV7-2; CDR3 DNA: TGTGCCAGCAGCTCAGGGGAAAGGGGACCAATATTTGGGACCCAGTACTTC; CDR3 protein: CASSSGERGPIFGTQYF
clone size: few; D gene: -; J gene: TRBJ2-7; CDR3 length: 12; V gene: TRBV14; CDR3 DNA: TGTGCCAGCAGCCACGATACCTACGAGCAGTACTTC; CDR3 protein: CASSHDTYEQYF
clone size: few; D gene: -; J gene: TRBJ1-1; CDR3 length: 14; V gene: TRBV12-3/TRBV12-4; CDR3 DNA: TGTGCCAGCAGGCGGGAGGCCGGAAACACTGAAGCTTTCTTT; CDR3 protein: CASRREAGNTEAFF
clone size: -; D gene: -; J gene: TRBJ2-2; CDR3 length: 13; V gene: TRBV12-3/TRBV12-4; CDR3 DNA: TGTGCCAGCAGTTATGGGTTCGGGGGGGAGCTGTTTTTT; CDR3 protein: CASSYGFGGELFF
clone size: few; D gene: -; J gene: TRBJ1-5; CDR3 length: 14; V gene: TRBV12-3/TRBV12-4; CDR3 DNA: TGTGCCAGCAACCCCGGAGGGGCGCGTCAGCCCCAGCATTTT; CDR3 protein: CASNPGGARQPQHF
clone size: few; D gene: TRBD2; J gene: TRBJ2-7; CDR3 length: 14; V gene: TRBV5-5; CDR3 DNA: TGTGCCAGCAGCTTGACTAGCGGATACTACGAGCAGTACTTC; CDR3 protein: CASSLTSGYYEQYF
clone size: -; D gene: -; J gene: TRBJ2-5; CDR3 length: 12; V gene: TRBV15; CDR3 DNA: TGTGCCACCAGCAGAGGGCCGGAGACCCAGTACTTC; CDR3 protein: CATSRGPETQYF
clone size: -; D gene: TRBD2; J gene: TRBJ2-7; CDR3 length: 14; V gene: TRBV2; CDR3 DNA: TGTGCCAGCGGGGGGACTAGCGTTACCTACGAGCAGTACTTC; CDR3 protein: CASGGTSVTYEQYF
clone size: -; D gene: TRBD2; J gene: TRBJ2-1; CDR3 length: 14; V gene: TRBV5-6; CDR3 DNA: TGTGCCAGCGTGGGACTAGCGGAGGGGAATGAGCAGTTCTTC; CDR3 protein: CASVGLAEGNEQFF